The rows below give T cell receptor beta chains drawn from one sample of a study of T cells in Graves' hyperthyroidism and ophthalmopathy. TCRdb re-called the multiplex PCR reads through MiXCR, storing one row per CDR3 protein. Of 600,000 to 850,000 distinct CDR3 sequences listed, around a sixth are singletons. Material: blood. The receptor set was obtained from a woman aged 45-65 years with Graves' hyperthyroidism that later progressed to Graves' ophthalmopathy. The conserved cysteine and the conserved F or W are not part of the CDR3 here. Each record gives: clone size, V gene, J gene, CDR3 protein. Size tells how often a clone was seen (once, few, many) or the class of an expanded clone, and some rows leave it out.

>few|TRBV5-1|TRBJ2-2
ASSSLPEITGELF
>few|TRBV7-9|TRBJ2-7
ASSGGVLYEQY
>.|TRBV9|TRBJ1-1
ASSVATFDTEAF
>.|TRBV6-1|TRBJ1-2
ASSGGRQGFAYGYT
>few|TRBV7-9|TRBJ1-4
ASRTGQGNEKLF
>.|TRBV19|TRBJ1-1
ASSARQDNTEAF
>few|TRBV3-1|TRBJ2-5
ASTSRASGVETQY
>many|TRBV7-6|TRBJ1-1
ASSLGRNLQGVNTEAF
>few|TRBV20-1|TRBJ2-3
SATVSGGAFTDTQY
>.|TRBV20-1|TRBJ2-1
SASWGASYNEQF
>few|TRBV5-1|TRBJ1-3
ASSGTAGQRSGNTIY
>.|TRBV15|TRBJ2-1
ATSRTGAYNEQF
>few|TRBV30|TRBJ1-5
AWSYGSNQPQH
>.|TRBV11-2|TRBJ2-3
ASRPGAGGTQY
>many|TRBV2|TRBJ1-1
ASRASRPNMNTEAF
>few|TRBV4-1|TRBJ2-7
ASSQDPGGGQEQY
>.|TRBV7-3|TRBJ2-2
ASSTQGNTGELF
>many|TRBV12-3/TRBV12-4|TRBJ1-1
ASSITGFRAF
>few|TRBV27|TRBJ2-1
ASSFEGPSYNEQF
>many|TRBV12-3/TRBV12-4|TRBJ2-3
ASTLPGGWDTQY
>few|TRBV20-1|TRBJ1-1
SACRGGPNTEAF
>many|TRBV5-1|TRBJ2-7
ASSQGQGHYYYEQY
>.|TRBV2|TRBJ1-5
ASSGSKGSQPQH
>many|TRBV6-2/TRBV6-3|TRBJ1-2
ASSYSGEGGYT
>.|TRBV14|TRBJ1-2
ASSQGRSPANYGYT